These 22 T cell receptor beta chains came from one sample sequenced in a study of blood T cell repertoires in COVID-19. Clones were read by immunoSEQ multiplex PCR, and TCRdb kept only the in-frame ones, dropping some. The table lists a few hundred thousand clones, approximately 86% of them singletons. Sample: peripheral blood. Receptors were obtained from a woman aged 30 to 39 who had recovered from COVID-19.

This sequence joins TRBV4-2 and TRBJ1-5; no clear D. Looked up from germline, CDR1 is LGHNA and CDR2 is YNFKEQ. V dropped 2 bases and J dropped 9 bases, with 17 bases sitting between them. The CDR3 spans 15 residues. CDR3 sequence (DNA): TGTGCCAGCAGCCAAACTCGGGAGGGAAAGGGGCCCCAGCATTTT. This encodes CASSQTREGKGPQHF.

The J gene is TRBJ2-1, the V gene TRBV29-1; 14 positions agree with TRBD2. V was clipped by 6 bases and J by 3 bases; unmatched bases: 7. Germline CDR1 SQVTM, CDR2 ANQGSEA. The CDR3 is made up of 16 amino acids. CDR3 residues: CSVLGTSGSLYNEQFF. The CDR3 DNA reads TGCAGCGTCTTGGGGACTAGCGGGAGCCTCTACAATGAGCAGTTCTTC.

In DNA, the CDR3 is TGTGCCTGGAGTATCGGGGGGGGTGGCTACACCTTC. Translating it yields CAWSIGGGGYTF. The chain is built from TRBV30 and TRBJ1-2, with D tentatively TRBD1 (5 bases). Germline V gene lookup returns CDR1 GTSNPN and CDR2 SVGIG (reference sequence). This CDR3 has 12 residues. The V end lost 2 bases, the J end lost 7 bases, and 11 bases lay between the germline ends.

The chain joins TRBV6-1 to TRBJ2-1, with D hard to call. V was trimmed by 3 bases and J by 1 base, leaving 10 bases between them. Germline V CDR1 and CDR2: MNHNS, SASEGT. This CDR3 comprises 15 residues. Written as DNA, the CDR3 is TGTGCCAGCAGTGATGGGCAGGTTTCCTACAATGAGCAGTTCTTC. This translates into CASSDGQVSYNEQFF.

In this sample, this clone turned up a few times. The chain recombines TRBV7-2 with TRBJ2-7, with a possible D match to TRBD1 (6 bases). Germline V lookup: CDR1 SGHTA, CDR2 FQGNSA. This CDR3 is 12 amino acids long. V was trimmed by 5 bases and J by 11 bases, leaving 16 bases between them. In DNA, the CDR3 is TGTGCCAGCAGCGCATCCCCCCAGGGGAAGTACTTC. It yields the protein CASSASPQGKYF.

The chain joins TRBV19 to TRBJ2-5, with D maybe TRBD1 (5 bases). Germline-derived CDR1 and CDR2 are LNHDA and SQIVND (reference sequence). The V end lost 2 bases, the J end lost 5 bases, and 9 bases lay between the germline ends. The CDR3 runs to 13 residues. CDR3 nucleotide sequence: TGTGCCAGTAGTATACAGGGTTGGGAGACCCAGTACTTC. Translation: CASSIQGWETQYF.

The chain is built from TRBV7-8 and TRBJ1-4; maybe TRBD1 (5 bases). The CDR3 loop spans 18 amino acids. In germline, CDR1 is SGHVS, CDR2 FQNEAQ. Between the trimmed V and J ends, which lost 1 base and 2 bases, there was a span of 17 bases. The CDR3 DNA sequence: TGTGCCAGCAGCTTAGGTGGTGGGGGGAGTCTGACTAATGAAAAACTGTTTTTT. Its translation is CASSLGGGGSLTNEKLFF.

The chain carries TRBV6-5 and TRBJ1-2; 11 bases are shared with TRBD1. V lost 6 bases, J lost 2 bases, and 5 bases stayed unmatched. The germline V gene encodes CDR1 MNHEY and CDR2 SVGAGI. The CDR3 contains 15 residues. CDR3 residues: CASRGTGGWNYGYTF. The CDR3 nucleotides are TGTGCCAGCAGGGGGACAGGGGGTTGGAACTATGGCTACACCTTC.

The chain couples TRBV11-2 to TRBJ2-5; possibly TRBD1 for D (5 bases). The length of the CDR3 is 17 residues. Trimming removed 1 base at V and 2 bases at J, with 17 bases between. CDR1 and CDR2 (germline): SGHAT, FQNNGV. The CDR3 loop is CASSLVFGQGEQETQYF. The CDR3 DNA reads as TGTGCCAGCAGCTTAGTTTTTGGCCAGGGTGAACAAGAGACCCAGTACTTC.

The chain couples TRBV5-4 to TRBJ2-1, with 12 bases identical to TRBD2. CDR3 size: 15 residues. V lost 3 bases to trimming and J lost 7 bases; unmatched junction nucleotides: 5. CDR1 and CDR2 from the germline V gene are SGHNT and YYREEE (reference sequence). CDR3 loop: CASSSITSGGNEQFF. For the CDR3, the DNA is TGTGCCAGCAGCTCGATAACTAGCGGGGGGAATGAGCAGTTCTTC.

This rearrangement joins TRBV7-3 to TRBJ2-5, with a weak D call TRBD1 (6 bases). The CDR3 totals 13 residues. CDR1 and CDR2 from the germline V gene are SGHTA and FQGTGA. The ends were cut back, 1 base at V and 4 bases at J, with 7 bases in the middle. The CDR3 DNA reads TGTGCCAGCAGCTTAAACAGGGCAGAGACCCAGTACTTC. Its protein product is CASSLNRAETQYF.

The chain recombines TRBV6-6 with TRBJ1-6; tentatively, D is TRBD1 (6 bases). V lost 6 bases and J 7 bases, leaving 13 bases between the germline ends. Germline-derived CDR1 and CDR2 are MNHNY and SVGAGI (reference sequence). The CDR3 contains 14 residues. The chain's CDR3 is CASRQQGGNSPLHF. The CDR3 DNA sequence: TGTGCCAGCAGGCAACAGGGTGGAAATTCACCCCTCCACTTT.

The V call is TRBV9, the J call TRBJ2-1; the match to TRBD2 covers 10 bases. From germline, CDR1 is SGDLS and CDR2 YYNGEE. The CDR3 extends over 15 amino acids. V lost 4 bases to trimming and J lost 5 bases; unmatched junction nucleotides: 6. CDR3 nucleotide sequence: TGTGCCAGCAGCCTAGGGACTAGCGCTCACAATGAGCAGTTCTTC. Its protein product is CASSLGTSAHNEQFF.

In its sample, this clone was seen a few times. The chain links TRBV5-4 to TRBJ2-3, with TRBD2 matching 7 bases. The CDR3 runs 17 residues. Per the germline V gene, CDR1 is SGHNT and CDR2 is YYREEE (reference sequence). Trimming removed 4 bases from V and 0 bases from J; junction bases left unmatched: 11. CDR3 loop: CASSLLLGGGSTDTQYF. The CDR3, as DNA: TGTGCCAGCAGCCTCCTCCTGGGCGGGGGAAGCACAGATACGCAGTATTTT.

V is TRBV7-9 and J is TRBJ1-1, with D maybe TRBD1 (6 bases). The CDR3 has 15 amino acids. The germline V gene has CDR1 SEHNR and CDR2 FQNEAQ (reference sequence). The V end lost 1 base, the J end lost 0 bases, and 9 bases lay between the germline ends. CDR3 residues: CASSLGGHLNTEAFF. The CDR3 DNA is TGTGCCAGCAGCTTAGGGGGACATCTGAACACTGAAGCTTTCTTT. Based on the CDR3 plus reference TRBV7-9 and TRBJ1-1, the full variable domain is DTGVSQNPRHKITKRGQNVTFRCDPISEHNRLYWYRQTLGQGPEFLTYFQNEAQLEKSRLLSDRFSAERPKGSFSTLEIQRTEQGDSAMYLCASSLGGHLNTEAFFGQGTRLTVV.

The rearrangement uses TRBV7-8 and TRBJ2-7; D uncertain. The CDR3 is 14 residues long. V dropped 1 base and J dropped 0 bases, with 7 bases sitting between them. Germline CDR1 SGHVS, CDR2 FQNEAQ. For the CDR3, the DNA is TGTGCCAGCAGCTTAGTGGCCGTCTCCTACGAGCAGTACTTC. Amino acid sequence: CASSLVAVSYEQYF.

V usage is TRBV19 and J usage is TRBJ2-7; 11 nucleotides match TRBD2. This CDR3 comprises 18 residues. Germline CDR1 reads LNHDA; CDR2 reads SQIVND (reference sequence). V was pared by 4 bases and J by 2 bases, with 13 bases of the junction left unmatched. The CDR3 loop reads CASSRRLAGGPSPYEQYF. The CDR3 bases are TGTGCCAGTAGTAGACGGTTAGCGGGAGGGCCTTCCCCCTACGAGCAGTACTTC.

This clone was seen only a few times. The genes are TRBV7-9 and TRBJ1-5; weak D call: TRBD1 (6 bases). Trimming cost V 5 bases and J 6 bases, with 17 bases left between them. Per germline, CDR1 SEHNR and CDR2 FQNEAQ (reference sequence). This CDR3 has 15 amino acids. CDR3: CASSTQGSPPQPQHF. In DNA, the CDR3 is TGTGCCAGCAGCACCCAGGGGTCCCCTCCTCAGCCCCAGCATTTT.

The genes are TRBV24-1 and TRBJ2-7, with D perhaps TRBD2 (6 bases). V was clipped by 0 bases and J by 3 bases, with 26 bases between them. Germline lookup yields CDR1 KGHDR and CDR2 SFDVKD. CDR3 size: 20 residues. In nucleotides, the CDR3 is TGTGCCACCAGTGATTTGCTTAGGAGGGGAGGAGGGGCGCTCTTCTACGAGCAGTACTTC. This codes for CATSDLLRRGGGALFYEQYF.

This rearrangement joins TRBV2 to TRBJ1-2; no clear D. Looked up from germline, CDR1 is SNHLY and CDR2 is FYNNEI. The CDR3 spans 16 residues. With 1 base removed from V and 4 bases from J, the gap between germline ends came to 16 bases. CDR3 amino acids: CASSEGGGGLGYGYTF. The CDR3 coding sequence is TGTGCCAGCAGTGAAGGCGGAGGAGGACTAGGCTATGGCTACACCTTC.

The gene calls are TRBV5-8 and TRBJ2-7; D not resolved. Trimming removed 4 bases at V and 1 base at J, with 12 bases between. Per the germline V gene, CDR1 is SGHTS and CDR2 is YDEGEE. The CDR3 consists of 14 residues. In DNA form, the CDR3 reads TGTGCCAGCAGCCTCGCTGGCGGTTCCTACGAGCAGTACTTC. Translation: CASSLAGGSYEQYF.

V is TRBV30 and J is TRBJ1-1; D is unclear. The CDR3 sequence is 13 residues long. The V gene lost 0 bases and the J gene lost 7 bases, with 12 bases spanning the gap. Germline assignment: CDR1 GTSNPN and CDR2 SVGIG (reference sequence). The CDR3 reads CAWSVIPGNEAFF. In DNA form, the CDR3 reads TGTGCCTGGAGTGTAATCCCGGGGAATGAAGCTTTCTTT.